The 14 T cell receptor beta chains listed next were all sequenced from one sample in a study of monozygotic twins with inflammatory bowel disease. Each CDR3 protein gets one entry in TCRdb, which reprocessed the 5' RACE reads and gives no DNA. In total, the table holds some 170,000 distinct CDR3 sequences. Material: blood. The receptors were sampled from a human donor with ulcerative colitis or Crohn's disease, or a healthy co-twin of an affected twin (not recorded which).

This chain's CDR3 is CASSPDREGSGYTF. The chain recombines TRBV7-3 with TRBJ1-2; the D gene TCRdb calls, TRBD1, cannot be checked with no DNA. The germline V gene encodes CDR1 SGHTA and CDR2 FQGTGA. The CDR3 length is 14 residues.

The chain combines TRBV5-4 with TRBJ1-2; there is no DNA to check the TCRdb D call of TRBD1. The germline V gene has CDR1 SGHNT and CDR2 YYREEE (reference sequence). The CDR3 contains 15 residues. CDR3 sequence: CASSSGTFSFYGYTF.

This clonotype counts as medium-sized by frequency. The chain has TRBV25-1 and TRBJ2-1. CDR3 length: 14 amino acids. The V gene's germline CDR1 is MGHDK and CDR2 SYGVNS. The CDR3 sequence is CASSKASSYNEQFF.

This chain's CDR3 is CASRWGPSYEQYF. The chain uses TRBV6-5 and TRBJ2-7. Germline CDR1 and CDR2: MNHEY and SVGAGI. This CDR3 has 13 residues.

The chain couples TRBV2 to TRBJ1-5; TCRdb outputs TRBD1, but without DNA this stays unchecked. The CDR3 contains 14 residues. Germline lookup yields CDR1 SNHLY and CDR2 FYNNEI. The CDR3 spells CASSEGQLNQPQHF.

This chain uses TRBV20-1 with TRBJ2-1; TCRdb lists TRBD1, though no DNA is available to test this call. The germline V gene encodes CDR1 DFQATT and CDR2 SNEGSKA (reference sequence). The CDR3 contains 15 residues. The CDR3 sequence: CSARDPGQTYNEQFF.

The chain carries TRBV12-3 or TRBV12-4 and TRBJ2-2; TCRdb names TRBD2, which stays unverified in the absence of DNA. This CDR3 contains 15 residues. The CDR3 sequence: CASSPSNREHGELFF.

The gene calls are TRBV29-1 and TRBJ2-5; there is no DNA to check the TCRdb D call of TRBD2. The CDR3 loop spans 16 amino acids. Germline V gives CDR1 SQVTM, CDR2 ANQGSEA. This CDR3 is CSVEAPGLAGEETQYF. The whole variable domain, filled in from reference TRBV29-1 and TRBJ2-5, reads SAVISQKPSRDICQRGTSLTIQCQVDSQVTMMFWYRQQPGQSLTLIATANQGSEATYESGFVIDKFPISRPNLTFSTLTVSNMSPEDSSIYLCSVEAPGLAGEETQYFGPGTRLLVL.

The chain recombines TRBV7-2 with TRBJ2-5; TCRdb gives TRBD1 as the D gene, but with no DNA this cannot be confirmed. The CDR3 consists of 12 residues. CDR1 and CDR2 (germline): SGHTA, FQGNSA. The CDR3: CASSLGGPTQYF.

The chain couples TRBV5-5 to TRBJ2-7; TCRdb's assignment of TRBD2 cannot be checked, as there is no DNA. The CDR3 extends over 16 amino acids. Per germline, CDR1 SGHKS and CDR2 YYEKEE (reference sequence). The CDR3 spells CASSSTTPGLAGEQYF.

J is TRBJ2-1 and V is TRBV20-1; TCRdb outputs TRBD2, but without DNA this stays unchecked. The CDR3 runs to 17 residues. Germline V gene data show CDR1 as DFQATT and CDR2 as SNEGSKA (reference sequence). The CDR3 sequence is CSARDPTRGGPYNEQFF.

This chain links TRBV7-9 with TRBJ1-1; TCRdb indicates TRBD1, and absent DNA this call remains unverified. The CDR3 is made up of 13 amino acids. Per the germline V gene, CDR1 is SEHNR and CDR2 is FQNEAQ (reference sequence). CDR3 in amino acids: CASILGLGPEAFF. The whole variable domain, remainder taken from reference TRBV7-9 and TRBJ1-1, is DTGVSQNPRHKITKRGQNVTFRCDPISEHNRLYWYRQTLGQGPEFLTYFQNEAQLEKSRLLSDRFSAERPKGSFSTLEIQRTEQGDSAMYLCASILGLGPEAFFGQGTRLTVV.

V and J are TRBV20-1 and TRBJ2-4; TCRdb's D call of TRBD1 is untestable without DNA. The CDR3 consists of 12 residues. CDR1 and CDR2 (germline): DFQATT, SNEGSKA (reference sequence). Here the CDR3 reads CSANDRGNIQYF.

The genes are TRBV5-1 and TRBJ2-1; TCRdb calls TRBD2, which cannot be checked without DNA. Germline CDR1 is SGHRS and CDR2 is YFSETQ. The CDR3 sequence is 15 residues long. This CDR3 reads CASSLLDYLYNEQFF.